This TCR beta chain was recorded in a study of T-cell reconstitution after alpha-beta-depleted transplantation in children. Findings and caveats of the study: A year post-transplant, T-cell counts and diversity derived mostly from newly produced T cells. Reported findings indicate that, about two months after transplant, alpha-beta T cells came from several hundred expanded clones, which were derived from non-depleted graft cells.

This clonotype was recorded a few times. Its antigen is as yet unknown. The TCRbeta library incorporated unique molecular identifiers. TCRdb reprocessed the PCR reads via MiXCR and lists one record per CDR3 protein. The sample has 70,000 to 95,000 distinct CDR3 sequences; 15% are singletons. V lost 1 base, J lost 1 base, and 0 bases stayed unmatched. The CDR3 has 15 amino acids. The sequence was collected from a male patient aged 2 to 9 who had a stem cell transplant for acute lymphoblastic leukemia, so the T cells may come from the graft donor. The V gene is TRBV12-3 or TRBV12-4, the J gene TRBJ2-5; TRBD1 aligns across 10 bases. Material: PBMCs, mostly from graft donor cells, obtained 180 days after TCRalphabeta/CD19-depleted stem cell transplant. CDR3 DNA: TGTGCCAGCAGTTTAGGGACAGGGGGCCAAGAGACCCAGTACTTC. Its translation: CASSLGTGGQETQYF.